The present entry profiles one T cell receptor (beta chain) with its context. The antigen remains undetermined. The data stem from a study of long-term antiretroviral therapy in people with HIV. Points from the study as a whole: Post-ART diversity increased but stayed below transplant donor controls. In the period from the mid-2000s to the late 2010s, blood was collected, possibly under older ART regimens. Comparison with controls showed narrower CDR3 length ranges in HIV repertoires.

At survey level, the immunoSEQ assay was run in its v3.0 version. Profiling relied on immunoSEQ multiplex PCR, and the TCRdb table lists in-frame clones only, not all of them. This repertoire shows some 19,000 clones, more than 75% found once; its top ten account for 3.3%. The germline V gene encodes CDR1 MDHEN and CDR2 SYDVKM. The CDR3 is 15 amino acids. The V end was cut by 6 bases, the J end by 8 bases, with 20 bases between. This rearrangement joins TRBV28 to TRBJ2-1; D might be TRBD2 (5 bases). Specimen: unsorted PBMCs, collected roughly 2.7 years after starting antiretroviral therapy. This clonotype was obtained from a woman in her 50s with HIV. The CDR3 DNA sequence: TGTGCCAGCAGCTTAACATCTCGGGGATGGGATGAGCAGTTCTTC. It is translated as CASSLTSRGWDEQFF.